The next 8 T cell receptor beta chains were all read from a single sample in a study of early stage breast cancer tumors. Profiling relied on immunoSEQ multiplex PCR, and the TCRdb table lists in-frame clones only, not all of them. The sample carries 11,000 to 15,000 clones, 65% to 85% recorded once. Sequencing was carried out using normal breast tissue next to the tumor. Receptors originate from a person under 45 with breast cancer.

A few counts support this clone. The V call is TRBV2, the J call TRBJ2-7, with 7 bases lining up with TRBD2. V dropped 1 base and J dropped 4; count of bases not matched to a gene: 7. This CDR3 is built from 15 residues. CDR1 SNHLY and CDR2 FYNNEI come from the germline V gene. The CDR3 protein is CASSEGAGEGYEQYF. CDR3 nucleotide sequence: TGTGCCAGCAGTGAAGGGGCGGGAGAAGGGTACGAGCAGTACTTC.

V is TRBV7-2 and J is TRBJ2-7, with D possibly being TRBD2 (6 bases). V was trimmed by 5 bases and J by 1 base, leaving 15 bases between them. This CDR3 is 15 amino acids long. Per germline, CDR1 SGHTA and CDR2 FQGNSA. This chain's CDR3 is CASSPSGGVSYEQYF. CDR3 DNA sequence: TGTGCCAGCAGCCCCTCCGGAGGGGTGTCCTACGAGCAGTACTTC.

The chain joins TRBV7-6 to TRBJ2-2; unclear D gene. Germline-derived CDR1 and CDR2 are SGHVS and FNYEAQ. The CDR3 sequence is 13 residues long. Trimming took off 4 bases at V and 6 bases at J, with 9 bases between the two ends. CDR3 nucleotide sequence: TGTGCCAGCAGCTCGGGTACCGCCGGGGAGCTGTTTTTT. Translation: CASSSGTAGELFF.

This clone was counted once. The chain employs TRBV10-2 and TRBJ2-1, with 11 bases matching TRBD2. The junction had 8 bases not matched to a gene; V was cut back by 9 bases and J by 7 bases. This CDR3 is built from 14 residues. Germline CDR1 is WSHSY and CDR2 is SAAADI. The CDR3 here is CASSRLAGGNEQFF. The CDR3 region has the DNA TGCGCCAGTAGTAGGCTAGCGGGAGGAAATGAGCAGTTCTTC.

This clone was counted a few times. This chain uses TRBV6-4 with TRBJ2-2, with 7 bases lining up with TRBD2. CDR1 MRHNA and CDR2 SNTAGT come from the germline V gene. Germline trimming cut 6 bases from V and 6 bases from J; bases unmatched to any gene: 10. CDR3 length equals 15 residues. The CDR3 DNA follows: TGTGCCAGCAGCGCCTCAACCGCGGGGGCCGGGGAGCTGTTTTTT. This sequence encodes CASSASTAGAGELFF.

The chain is built from TRBV7-9 and TRBJ2-7; TRBD1 matches 7 bases. Germline V gene sequence: CDR1 SEHNR, CDR2 FQNEAQ (reference sequence). The CDR3 length is 17 residues. V trimming: 4 bases; J trimming: 0 bases; junction bases outside the gene matches: 12. CDR3 DNA: TGTGCCAGCAGCTCGTCCACAGGGGCCATGCCCTCCTACGAGCAGTACTTC. The encoded protein is CASSSSTGAMPSYEQYF. Supplemented by reference TRBV7-9 and TRBJ2-7, the full variable domain reads DTGVSQNPRHKITKRGQNVTFRCDPISEHNRLYWYRQTLGQGPEFLTYFQNEAQLEKSRLLSDRFSAERPKGSFSTLEIQRTEQGDSAMYLCASSSSTGAMPSYEQYFGPGTRLTVT.

The chain combines TRBV6-5 with TRBJ2-3; 7 bases are a match to TRBD1. This CDR3 is 15 amino acids long. Germline CDR1 MNHEY, CDR2 SVGAGI. J was trimmed by 0 bases and V by 5 bases; bases with no gene match: 5. The CDR3 sequence: CASSLQGQSTDTQYF. The CDR3 DNA follows: TGTGCCAGCAGTCTACAGGGGCAGAGCACAGATACGCAGTATTTT.

The chain has TRBV7-9 and TRBJ1-1, with TRBD1 matching 7 bases. Trimming took 5 bases from V and 10 from J; bases not matched to a gene: 13. This CDR3 comprises 14 residues. Germline V CDR1 and CDR2: SEHNR, FQNEAQ (reference sequence). CDR3 sequence (DNA): TGTGCCAGCAGCCAGGGGGAGGCCAGCACCGGAGCTTTCTTT. Translated, it gives CASSQGEASTGAFF.